The rows below give T cell receptor beta chains drawn from one sample of a study of shared T cell receptors in the human thymus. The method was immunoSEQ multiplex PCR; TCRdb's version includes in-frame clones alone and lacks a portion of them. The sample shows more than 550,000 clones, roughly 86% of them seen only once. A further study also used this sample, focusing on human thymus T cells.

Sequencing was performed on thymocytes. The receptors were sampled from a boy under three years old with a congenital heart defect. Each CDR3 is given with its conserved first and last residue. A D gene is named only where the DNA matches it firmly. The listing skips clone size in some rows; elsewhere it reads once, few, many or a size class.

j_call d_call v_call clone_size cdr3_nt cdr3_aa
TRBJ2-3 TRBD2 TRBV4-3 once TGCGCCAGCAGCCAAGGGGTGGTAGCGGGAGCAGATACGCAGTATTTT CASSQGVVAGADTQYF
TRBJ1-1 NA TRBV28 NA TGTGCCAGCAGTTTGGCTCGGGACATCTTGAACACTGAAGCTTTCTTT CASSLARDILNTEAFF
TRBJ2-4 NA TRBV19 few TGTGCCAGTAGTAACAGCATGACTAGGGCCAAAAACATTCAGTACTTC CASSNSMTRAKNIQYF
TRBJ1-1 NA TRBV9 NA TGTGCCAGCAGCGTAGTCTCAGGGATGTACACTGAAGCTTTCTTT CASSVVSGMYTEAFF
TRBJ2-7 NA TRBV18 NA TGTGCCAGCTCACTTTTCCCAGACTCCTACGAGCAGTACTTC CASSLFPDSYEQYF
TRBJ1-6 TRBD1 TRBV27 NA TGTGCCAGCAGTTTATTTGGACAGGGTGTCAATTCACCCCTCCACTTT CASSLFGQGVNSPLHF
TRBJ2-3 TRBD1 TRBV9 NA TGTGCCAGCAGCGTCTTGGACGGACAGGAACACACAGATACGCAGTATTTT CASSVLDGQEHTDTQYF
TRBJ1-4 NA TRBV30 NA TGTGCCTGGAGTGTACAGGGTGTTGAAAAACTGTTTTTT CAWSVQGVEKLFF
TRBJ1-5 NA TRBV30 NA TGTGCCTGGACTAGGAGGGACTGCAATCAGCCCCAGCATTTT CAWTRRDCNQPQHF
TRBJ2-1 TRBD1 TRBV2 NA TGTGCCAGCACCACGTGGGACAGGGGGTCCTACAATGAGCAGTTCTTC CASTTWDRGSYNEQFF
TRBJ2-7 NA TRBV11-2 NA TGTGCCAGCAGCTTACACCGGGATTCCTACGAGCAGTACTTC CASSLHRDSYEQYF
TRBJ1-3 TRBD1 TRBV28 NA TGTGCCAGCAGTCCCCGGTGGGGGGACAGGGGGCAGAAGGGAAACACCATATATTTT CASSPRWGDRGQKGNTIYF
TRBJ2-3 TRBD2 TRBV27 NA TGTGCCAGCAGTTTATCCCTAGCGGGTGGCCCCACAGATACGCAGTATTTT CASSLSLAGGPTDTQYF
TRBJ2-7 TRBD2 TRBV4-2 NA TGTGCCAGCAGCCAACCACTAGCGGGGGGTTCCTACGAGCAGTACTTC CASSQPLAGGSYEQYF
TRBJ2-3 TRBD2 TRBV15 NA TGTGCCACCAGCAGAGTTAGGGCCTTAGCGGGGGGCCGGGAGAGCACAGATACGCAGTATTTT CATSRVRALAGGRESTDTQYF
TRBJ2-5 TRBD1 TRBV19 NA TGTGCCAGTAGTACTTTATACAGGGGGCAAGGGGAGACCCAGTACTTC CASSTLYRGQGETQYF
TRBJ2-1 NA TRBV7-6 NA TGTGCCAGCAGCCCACTCCTACTCTATCCATACAATGAGCAGTTCTTC CASSPLLLYPYNEQFF
TRBJ2-3 TRBD2 TRBV5-1 NA TGCGCCAGCAGCCCGGTAGCGGGAGGGCCACGAGATACGCAGTATTTT CASSPVAGGPRDTQYF
TRBJ2-1 TRBD2 TRBV7-9 NA TGTGCCAGCAGCTCAATTAGCGGGAAACCCTACAATGAGCAGTTCTTC CASSSISGKPYNEQFF
TRBJ2-3 TRBD2 TRBV6-6 NA TGTGCCAGCAGTCGCCGGACTAGCGGGCCCTACATGCAGTATTTT CASSRRTSGPYMQYF
TRBJ2-7 TRBD2 TRBV11-2 NA TGTGCCAGCAGCCCTCCGCGGGGGGTCTACGAGCAGTACTTC CASSPPRGVYEQYF
TRBJ1-4 NA TRBV5-1 NA TGCGCCAGCAGCTTACAGGGCTTTGCAGATGAAAAACTGTTTTTT CASSLQGFADEKLFF
TRBJ1-1 NA TRBV7-9 NA TGTGCCAGCAGCCCCGCGGGGGACGGGGTGAACACTGAAGCTTTCTTT CASSPAGDGVNTEAFF
TRBJ1-2 TRBD1 TRBV5-6 NA TGTGCCAGCAGCTTGACCCAGGAAGGGACAGGTTATGGCTACACCTTC CASSLTQEGTGYGYTF
TRBJ2-3 TRBD1 TRBV28 once TGTGCCAGCAGTTGCCGGGACAGGGGGATCACAGATACGCAGTATTTT CASSCRDRGITDTQYF
TRBJ2-7 NA TRBV7-9 NA TGTGCCAGCAGCCACGTCGGTAGCTCCTACGAGCAGTACTTC CASSHVGSSYEQYF
TRBJ2-2 TRBD2 TRBV2 NA TGTGCCAGCAGTGTACTAGCGGGAGGGCCGAACACCGGGGAGCTGTTTTTT CASSVLAGGPNTGELFF
TRBJ2-1 TRBD2 TRBV18 NA TGTGCCAGCTCACCACCGACTAGCGGGAGTGTAGATGAGCAGTTCTTC CASSPPTSGSVDEQFF
TRBJ1-6 TRBD1 TRBV5-6 NA TGTGCCAGCACCATCGACAGGGCCTATAATTCACCCCTCCACTTT CASTIDRAYNSPLHF
TRBJ1-2 NA TRBV29-1 NA TGCAGCGTTGAAGACCTAGGAGGGTGGGATGGCTACACCTTC CSVEDLGGWDGYTF
TRBJ2-5 NA TRBV28 few TGTGCCAGCAGTTTCGGGTCTCCGGAGACCCAGTACTTC CASSFGSPETQYF
TRBJ1-1 NA TRBV10-1 few TGCGCCAGCAGTGAGTCGAGGGGGATTATAACAGGAGGACGGACTGAAGCTTTCTTT CASSESRGIITGGRTEAFF
TRBJ2-7 TRBD2 TRBV28 NA TGTGCCAGCAGTTTGCTGTCTAGCGGCCACTACGAGCAGTACTTC CASSLLSSGHYEQYF
TRBJ1-1 TRBD1 TRBV9 NA TGTGCCAGCAGCGCGAACGGGACAGGGTACACTGAAGCTTTCTTT CASSANGTGYTEAFF
TRBJ2-1 TRBD2 TRBV29-1 few TGCAGCGTTGTTGTCGGGGGAGGGTACAATGAGCAGTTCTTC CSVVVGGGYNEQFF
TRBJ1-1 NA TRBV18 NA TGTGCCAGCTCACCAGCAGGGACAAACACTGAAGCTTTCTTT CASSPAGTNTEAFF
TRBJ2-2 TRBD1 TRBV4-2 NA TGTGCCAGCAGCCAAAGGGGACAGGGGGTCACCGGGGAGCTGTTTTTT CASSQRGQGVTGELFF
TRBJ2-3 TRBD2 TRBV7-2 few TGTGCCAGCAGCTTCATCGGCGGGAGAAGAGGAGATACGCAGTATTTT CASSFIGGRRGDTQYF
TRBJ1-2 NA TRBV4-1 NA TGCGCCAGCAGCCAAGATCGGAGGGATTCGGTGGGCTACACCTTC CASSQDRRDSVGYTF
TRBJ2-5 TRBD2 TRBV7-9 NA TGTGCCAGCACGCCTAGCGGGAGGCAATCGGGACAAGAGACCCAGTACTTC CASTPSGRQSGQETQYF
TRBJ2-7 NA TRBV12-5 NA TGTGCTAGTGGTTTGGGACTAGAAAACGAGCAGTACTTC CASGLGLENEQYF
TRBJ1-4 TRBD1 TRBV5-6 NA TGTGCCAGCAGCCCCACAGGGGGAGAGAAACTGTTTTTT CASSPTGGEKLFF
TRBJ2-7 NA TRBV7-9 NA TGTGCCAGCAGCTTCCGAGCCGAGCAGTACTTC CASSFRAEQYF
TRBJ2-5 NA TRBV19 NA TGTGCCAGTAGTATAGCCCACACGGAGACTTCCCAAGAGACCCAGTACTTC CASSIAHTETSQETQYF
TRBJ2-7 NA TRBV5-1 NA TGCGCCAGCAGCCTCCGATCGACCGACAGGCGCAAATACGAGCAGTACTTC CASSLRSTDRRKYEQYF
TRBJ2-1 TRBD2 TRBV19 NA TGTGCCAGTAGTGTCCCGACTAGCGGATTCTACAATGAGCAGTTCTTC CASSVPTSGFYNEQFF
TRBJ2-5 TRBD2 TRBV27 NA TGTGCCAGCAGTTCCTCCCGGGACTACCGATTCCAAGAGACCCAGTACTTC CASSSSRDYRFQETQYF
TRBJ2-3 TRBD2 TRBV12-5 NA TGTGCTAGTGGCCCCCCCCTAGCGGGAGTTCAAGATACGCAGTATTTT CASGPPLAGVQDTQYF